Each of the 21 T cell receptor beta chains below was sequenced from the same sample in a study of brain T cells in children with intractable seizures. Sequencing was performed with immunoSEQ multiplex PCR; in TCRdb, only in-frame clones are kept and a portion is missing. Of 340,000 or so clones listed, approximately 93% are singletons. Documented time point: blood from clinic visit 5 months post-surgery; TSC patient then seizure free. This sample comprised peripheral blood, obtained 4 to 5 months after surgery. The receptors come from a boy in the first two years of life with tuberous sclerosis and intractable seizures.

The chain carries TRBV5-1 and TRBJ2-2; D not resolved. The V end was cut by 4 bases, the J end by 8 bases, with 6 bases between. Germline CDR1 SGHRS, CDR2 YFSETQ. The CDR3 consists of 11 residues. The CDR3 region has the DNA TGCGCCAGCAGCGCTGCGGGGGAGCTGTTTTTT. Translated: CASSAAGELFF.

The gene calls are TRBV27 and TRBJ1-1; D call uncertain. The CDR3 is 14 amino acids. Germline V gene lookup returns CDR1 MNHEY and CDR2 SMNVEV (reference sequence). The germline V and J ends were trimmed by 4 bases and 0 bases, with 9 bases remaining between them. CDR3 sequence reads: CASSSHSLNTEAFF. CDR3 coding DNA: TGTGCCAGCAGTTCCCACTCGTTGAACACTGAAGCTTTCTTT.

The CDR3 DNA is TGCGCCAGCAGCCTCGGACAGGGGGTCTTCACTGAAGCTTTCTTT. Protein: CASSLGQGVFTEAFF. The V gene is TRBV4-1, the J gene TRBJ1-1; 10 bases align to TRBD1. Germline V gene sequence: CDR1 MGHRA, CDR2 YSYEKL. The CDR3 is made up of 15 amino acids. The trim removed 4 bases at V and 4 bases at J, leaving 6 bases unmatched.

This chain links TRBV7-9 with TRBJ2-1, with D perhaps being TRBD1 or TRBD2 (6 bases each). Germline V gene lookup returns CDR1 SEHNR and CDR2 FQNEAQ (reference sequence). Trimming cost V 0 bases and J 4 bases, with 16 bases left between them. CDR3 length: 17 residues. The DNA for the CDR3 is TGTGCCAGCAGCTTAGCGGTATTGGGGGGCTCGTACAATGAGCAGTTCTTC. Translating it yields CASSLAVLGGSYNEQFF.

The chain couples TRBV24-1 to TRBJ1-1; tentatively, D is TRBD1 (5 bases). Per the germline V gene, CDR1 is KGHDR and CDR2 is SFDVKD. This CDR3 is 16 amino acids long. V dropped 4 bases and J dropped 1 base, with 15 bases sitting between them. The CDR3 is CATSELPGTTNTEAFF. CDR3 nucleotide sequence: TGTGCCACCAGTGAGTTGCCCGGGACGACGAACACTGAAGCTTTCTTT.

CDR3 in DNA: TGTGCCAGCAGTCCCCGACAGGGGAAGAATGGCTACACCTTC. Translation gives CASSPRQGKNGYTF. The chain is built from TRBV25-1 and TRBJ1-2, with 8 bases matching TRBD1. CDR3 size: 14 residues. After removal of 5 bases from V and 6 bases from J, the junction contained 8 bases not matched to a gene. Germline V gene lookup returns CDR1 MGHDK and CDR2 SYGVNS.

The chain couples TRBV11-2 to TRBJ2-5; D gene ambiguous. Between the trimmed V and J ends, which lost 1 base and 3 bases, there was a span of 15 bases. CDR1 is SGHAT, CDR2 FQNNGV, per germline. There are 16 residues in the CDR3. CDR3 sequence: CASSLVQALHKETQYF. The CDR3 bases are TGTGCCAGCAGCTTAGTTCAGGCGCTACACAAAGAGACCCAGTACTTC.

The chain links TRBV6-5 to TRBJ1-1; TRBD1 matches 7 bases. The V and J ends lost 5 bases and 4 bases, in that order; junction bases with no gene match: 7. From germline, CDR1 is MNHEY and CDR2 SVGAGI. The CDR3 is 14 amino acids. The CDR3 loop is CASSLDRASTEAFF. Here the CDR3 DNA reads TGTGCCAGCAGTCTCGACAGGGCCTCCACTGAAGCTTTCTTT.

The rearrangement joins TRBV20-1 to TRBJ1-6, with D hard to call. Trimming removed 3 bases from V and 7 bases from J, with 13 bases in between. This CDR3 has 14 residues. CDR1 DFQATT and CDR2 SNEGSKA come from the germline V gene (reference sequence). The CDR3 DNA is TGCAGTGCTAGTCAGCCGGGTAGAAATTCACCCCTCCACTTT. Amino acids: CSASQPGRNSPLHF.

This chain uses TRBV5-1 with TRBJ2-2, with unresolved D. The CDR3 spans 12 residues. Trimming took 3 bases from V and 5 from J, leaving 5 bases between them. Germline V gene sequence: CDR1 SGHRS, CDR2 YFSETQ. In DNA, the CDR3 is TGCGCCAGCAGCTGGGGAACCGGGGAGCTGTTTTTT. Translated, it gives CASSWGTGELFF.

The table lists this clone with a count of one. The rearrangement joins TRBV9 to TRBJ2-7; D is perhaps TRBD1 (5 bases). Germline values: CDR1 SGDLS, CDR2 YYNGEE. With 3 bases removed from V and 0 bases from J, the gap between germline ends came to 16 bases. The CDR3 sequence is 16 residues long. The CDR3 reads CASSDYPRTHSYEQYF. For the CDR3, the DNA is TGTGCCAGCAGCGACTACCCTCGGACACACTCCTACGAGCAGTACTTC.

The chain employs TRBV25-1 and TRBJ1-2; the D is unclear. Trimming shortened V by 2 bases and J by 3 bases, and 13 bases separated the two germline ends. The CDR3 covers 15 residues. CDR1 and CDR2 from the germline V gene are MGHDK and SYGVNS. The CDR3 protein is CASSEEPVEHYGYTF. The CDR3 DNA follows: TGTGCCAGCAGTGAAGAACCCGTAGAGCACTATGGCTACACCTTC.

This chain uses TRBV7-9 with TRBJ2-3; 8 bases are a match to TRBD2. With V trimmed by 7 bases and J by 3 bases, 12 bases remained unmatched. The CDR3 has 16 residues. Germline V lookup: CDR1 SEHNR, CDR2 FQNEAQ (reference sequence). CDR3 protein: CASTLAWGGGTDTQYF. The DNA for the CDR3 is TGTGCCAGCACCCTAGCGTGGGGCGGGGGGACAGATACGCAGTATTTT.

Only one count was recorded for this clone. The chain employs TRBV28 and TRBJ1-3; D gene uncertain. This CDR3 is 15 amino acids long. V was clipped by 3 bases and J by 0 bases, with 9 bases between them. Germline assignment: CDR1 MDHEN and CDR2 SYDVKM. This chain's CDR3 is CASSFPTPSGNTIYF. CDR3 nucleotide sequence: TGTGCCAGCAGTTTCCCGACACCCTCTGGAAACACCATATATTTT.

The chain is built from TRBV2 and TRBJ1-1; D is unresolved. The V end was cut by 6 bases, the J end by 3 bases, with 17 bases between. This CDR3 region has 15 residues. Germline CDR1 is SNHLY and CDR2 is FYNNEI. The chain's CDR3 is CASSENGLIDTEAFF. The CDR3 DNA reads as TGTGCCAGCAGCGAAAATGGGTTAATTGACACTGAAGCTTTCTTT.

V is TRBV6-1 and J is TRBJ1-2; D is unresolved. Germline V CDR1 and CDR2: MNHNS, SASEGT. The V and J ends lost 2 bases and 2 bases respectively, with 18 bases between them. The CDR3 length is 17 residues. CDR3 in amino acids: CASSEWGRATGNYGYTF. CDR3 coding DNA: TGTGCCAGCAGTGAATGGGGTAGGGCCACTGGGAACTATGGCTACACCTTC.

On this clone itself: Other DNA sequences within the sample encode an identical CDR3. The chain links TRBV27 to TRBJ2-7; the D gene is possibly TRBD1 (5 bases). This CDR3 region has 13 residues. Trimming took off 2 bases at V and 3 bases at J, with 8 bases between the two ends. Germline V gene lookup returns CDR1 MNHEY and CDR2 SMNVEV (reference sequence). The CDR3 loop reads CASSLGTGYEQYF. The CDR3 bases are TGTGCCAGCAGTTTAGGCACAGGCTACGAGCAGTACTTC.

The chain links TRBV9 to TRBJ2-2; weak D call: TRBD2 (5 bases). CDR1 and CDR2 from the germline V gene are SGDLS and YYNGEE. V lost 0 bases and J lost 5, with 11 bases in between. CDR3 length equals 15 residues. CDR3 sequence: CASSVDTSWTGELFF. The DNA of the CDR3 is TGTGCCAGCAGCGTAGATACTAGTTGGACCGGGGAGCTGTTTTTT. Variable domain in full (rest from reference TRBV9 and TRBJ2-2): DSGVTQTPKHLITATGQRVTLRCSPRSGDLSVYWYQQSLDQGLQFLIQYYNGEERAKGNILERFSAQQFPDLHSELNLSSLELGDSALYFCASSVDTSWTGELFFGEGSRLTVL.

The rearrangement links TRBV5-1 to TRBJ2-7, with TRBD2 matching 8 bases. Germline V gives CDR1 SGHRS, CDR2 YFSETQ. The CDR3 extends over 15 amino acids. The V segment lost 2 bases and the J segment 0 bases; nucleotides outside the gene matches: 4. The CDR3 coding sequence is TGCGCCAGCAGCTTCGCGGGGGGCAGCTCCTACGAGCAGTACTTC. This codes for CASSFAGGSSYEQYF.

Here the CDR3 reads CASTRPNNEKLFF. The CDR3 nucleotides are TGTGCCAGCACCCGGCCCAACAATGAAAAACTGTTTTTT. The rearrangement uses TRBV7-9 and TRBJ1-4; D call uncertain. V lost 7 bases to trimming and J lost 5 bases, with 11 bases between them. The CDR3 loop spans 13 amino acids. Germline V CDR1 and CDR2: SEHNR, FQNEAQ (reference sequence).

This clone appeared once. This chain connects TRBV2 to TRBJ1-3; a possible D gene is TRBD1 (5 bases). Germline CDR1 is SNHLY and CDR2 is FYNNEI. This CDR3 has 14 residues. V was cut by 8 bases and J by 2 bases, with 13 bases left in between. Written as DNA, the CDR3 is TGTGCCAGCCGGTGGGAGGGGCCTGGAAACACCATATATTTT. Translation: CASRWEGPGNTIYF.